This T cell receptor (beta chain) was captured by sequencing in a study of blood T cell repertoires in COVID-19. As for the study in general: Collection of acute and convalescent COVID-19 samples took place in the United States, Italy and Spain.

Germline CDR1 and CDR2: LGHNT and FRNRAP. Between the trimmed V and J ends, which lost 7 bases and 5 bases, there was a span of 14 bases. The CDR3 is 13 amino acids. Original processing methods: Using reference gene primer amplification, nucleated cell counts were estimated. Profiled with immunoSEQ multiplex PCR; TCRdb holds only in-frame clones, not every one. That table is the source of V, J and clone size, and D and trimming were worked out from the DNA. The sample lists around 250,000 clones; approximately 90% were seen once. Enrollees, roughly 18 to 95 years old, lived in around 23 US areas. Participants were placed into cohorts based on the clinical history they reported.

This TCR came from a human donor in a cohort exposed to, infected with or recovered from COVID-19 (not recorded which). The donor label of this sample is uncertain. The sequenced sample was PBMCs or T cells enriched from blood (not recorded which). The chain employs TRBV12-5 and TRBJ1-1; TRBD1 might be the D (6 bases). CDR3: CASVGGGGTEAFF. The CDR3 DNA reads TGTGCTAGTGTCGGAGGGGGGGGTACTGAAGCTTTCTTT. The full variable domain, its missing parts supplied by reference TRBV12-5 and TRBJ1-1, is DARVTQTPRHKVTEMGQEVTMRCQPILGHNTVFWYRQTMMQGLELLAYFRNRAPLDDSGMPKDRFSAEMPDATLATLKIQPSEPRDSAVYFCASVGGGGTEAFFGQGTRLTVV.